A single sample gave rise to the 7 T cell receptor beta chains below, sequenced in a study of read filtering for tumor transcriptome and immune sequencing. The library was built from 400 ng RNA with molecular barcoded adaptors for alpha/delta and beta/gamma chains. One entry per CDR3 protein, called by TCRdb with MiXCR from the reads. The sample lists more than 35,000 distinct CDR3 sequences; around 11% were seen once. Material for sequencing was a population of CD138-negative cells sorted from bone marrow. The source of these receptors is a donor over 35 with multiple myeloma.

There are many counts of this clonotype. Compared with germline, one end of the junction differs, possibly owing to a read error. The chain links TRBV6-5 to TRBJ2-3; possible D gene TRBD2, 5 bases. The CDR3 is made up of 15 amino acids. Germline V CDR1 and CDR2: MNHEY, SVGAGI. In nucleotides, the CDR3 is TGTGCCGGCAGTTACTCAGGACTGAACACAGATACGCAGTATTTT. Protein: CAGSYSGLNTDTQYF.

This clonotype was seen at least ten times. The V and J genes are TRBV12-3 or TRBV12-4 and TRBJ2-3; D possibly corresponds to TRBD2 (6 bases). This CDR3 has 15 residues. With 2 bases removed from V and 3 bases from J, the gap between germline ends came to 12 bases. The CDR3 sequence is CASSLSAEGTDTQYF. As DNA, the CDR3 is TGTGCCAGCAGTTTATCGGCGGAGGGGACAGATACGCAGTATTTT.

This clonotype has more than one count but fewer than ten. A much larger clone is a single base away; this may be a read error. V and J are TRBV7-9 and TRBJ2-3; the match to TRBD1 covers 8 bases. From germline, CDR1 is SEHNR and CDR2 FQNEAQ (reference sequence). The CDR3 spans 14 residues. The CDR3 loop is CASRSTGVADMQYF. The CDR3 nucleotides read TGTGCCAGCAGATCGACAGGGGTGGCAGATATGCAGTATTTT.

This clonotype was detected ten times or more. V and J are TRBV7-2 and TRBJ2-1, with 7 bases fitting TRBD1. The CDR3 contains 15 residues. Trimming at V came to 5 bases and at J to 5 bases, leaving 9 bases not matched to a gene. Germline CDR1 SGHTA, CDR2 FQGNSA. CDR3 DNA sequence: TGTGCCAGCAGCCCGCCCGAGGGGGCCAACAATGAGCAGTTCTTC. Its translation: CASSPPEGANNEQFF.

This clonotype came up once. The V gene is TRBV9, the J gene TRBJ2-1, with 11 nucleotides matching TRBD2. CDR1 and CDR2 (germline): SGDLS, YYNGEE. The CDR3 extends over 15 amino acids. V lost 5 bases and J lost 12; bases outside the gene matches: 13. In DNA form, the CDR3 reads TGTGCCAGCAGTCAAAGACTAGCGGGGCCTACTGGGCAGTTCTTC. This gives the protein CASSQRLAGPTGQFF.

This clonotype has ten or more counts. This chain links TRBV6-4 with TRBJ2-1, with TRBD2 identical over 11 bases. The CDR3 has 17 amino acids. CDR1 MRHNA and CDR2 SNTAGT come from the germline V gene. The ends lost 5 bases at V and 2 bases at J; junction bases unmatched: 8. The CDR3 DNA is TGTGCCAGCAGTAAAGATACTAGCGGGGGTACCTACAATGAGCAGTTCTTC. Protein: CASSKDTSGGTYNEQFF.

This clonotype came up many times. V gene TRBV11-2 combines with J gene TRBJ2-2; 8 bases are shared with TRBD1. The CDR3 has 15 residues. Germline V CDR1 and CDR2: SGHAT, FQNNGV. The junction had 5 bases not matched to a gene; V was cut back by 6 bases and J by 2 bases. The CDR3 sequence: CASSRQGANTGELFF. The CDR3 nucleotides are TGTGCCAGCAGTCGCCAGGGGGCAAACACCGGGGAGCTGTTTTTT. Drawing the rest from reference TRBV11-2 and TRBJ2-2, the complete variable domain is EAGVAQSPRYKIIEKRQSVAFWCNPISGHATLYWYQQILGQGPKLLIQFQNNGVVDDSQLPKDRFSAERLKGVDSTLKIQPAKLEDSAVYLCASSRQGANTGELFFGEGSRLTVL.